There are a few counts of the clone carrying this T cell receptor beta chain. Assay used: immunoSEQ multiplex PCR; TCRdb lists only in-frame clones, some missing. The profile shows around 100,000 clones, roughly 84% of them singletons. The data belong to a study of PD-L1 blockade in urothelial cancer. About the research overall: About 90% of the 29 patients were males with bladder-origin urothelial cancer. Individuals in the cohort had been given 0 to 3 earlier chemotherapy regimens.

The CDR3 spans 15 residues. Trimming left V 4 bases short and J 8 bases short, with 21 bases between. Germline values: CDR1 SGHRS, CDR2 YFSETQ. J is TRBJ1-2 and V is TRBV5-1; the D is unclear. The sequence was obtained from a man aged 45-65 years with urothelial cancer. Sequences were derived from PBMCs, sampled around atezolizumab (anti-PD-L1) treatment. CDR3 loop: CASSREGGGIGGYTF. CDR3 DNA: TGCGCCAGCAGCCGGGAGGGAGGAGGGATAGGCGGCTACACCTTC.